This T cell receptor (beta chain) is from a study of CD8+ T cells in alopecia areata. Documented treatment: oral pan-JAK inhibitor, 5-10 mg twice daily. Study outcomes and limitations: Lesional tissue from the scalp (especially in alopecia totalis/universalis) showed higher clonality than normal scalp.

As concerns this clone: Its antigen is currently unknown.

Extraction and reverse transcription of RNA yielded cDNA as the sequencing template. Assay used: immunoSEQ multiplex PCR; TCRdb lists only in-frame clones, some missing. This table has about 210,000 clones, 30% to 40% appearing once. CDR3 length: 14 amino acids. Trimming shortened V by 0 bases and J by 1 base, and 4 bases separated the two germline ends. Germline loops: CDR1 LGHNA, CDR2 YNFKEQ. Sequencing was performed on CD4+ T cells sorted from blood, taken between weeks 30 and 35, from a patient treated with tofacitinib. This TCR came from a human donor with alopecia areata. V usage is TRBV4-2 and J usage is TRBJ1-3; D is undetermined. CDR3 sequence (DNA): TGTGCCAGCAGCCAAGACCGTTCTGGAAACACCATATATTTT. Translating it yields CASSQDRSGNTIYF.